The present TCR beta chain was sequenced within a study of T cells in Graves' hyperthyroidism and ophthalmopathy (dated by TCRdb to about 2019). Describing the broader study: Peripheral blood was sampled at the time of initial diagnosis, prior to any treatment. To identify TCR V-J signatures that set the groups apart, the researchers used a discovery cohort of 95 to 100 patients, made up of roughly 45 with Graves' ophthalmopathy and about 60 with stable Graves' hyperthyroidism. An independent validation cohort of some 18 hyperthyroidism patients and about 15 patients who later progressed to ophthalmopathy tested prospective prediction of ophthalmopathy. The approximately 95 discovery patients were divided at random into training and test sets in a 7:3 ratio. In more than 5 Graves' hyperthyroidism patients, the study also compared T-cell repertoires from thyroid tissue with T-cell repertoires from blood. Following sampling, methimazole starting at 30 mg daily was given to hyperthyroidism patients, and high-dose intravenous methylprednisolone was given to ophthalmopathy patients. The paper describes TCR Vbeta CDR3 sequencing of around 130 peripheral blood samples, made up of about 41 ophthalmopathy patients, approximately 73 hyperthyroidism patients and 17 progressor patients.

Comments on this clonotype: The antigen it binds to is not known. There are no base qualities to consult, and no much larger clone falls within one base.

The research as a whole found: In validation, the model predicted progression to ophthalmopathy with roughly 70% sensitivity and around 72% specificity, a median of around 6.6 months before onset. Sample size was not statistically predetermined, and investigators were not blinded to group allocation. Ophthalmopathy was separated from stable hyperthyroidism by a 13 V-J signature model, with around 88% sensitivity and roughly 81% specificity obtained in cross-validation and 80%/75% obtained in testing. Most expanded thyroid clonotypes (frequency above 0.001) were also detected in blood, a finding suggesting that blood repertoires may reflect thyroid immune responses.

The TCR beta CDR3 regions were amplified from RNA transcripts. For the first round of RT-PCR on the TCR CDR3, the HTBI primer set was used together with the Qiagen OneStep RT-PCR kit. The libraries were constructed in a second round of multiplex PCR and then size-selected and purified. Libraries were sequenced paired-end with 100 bp reads on an Illumina HiSeq2000. As for the original processing: SOAPnuke was used to process the raw data, removing reads that contained adapters or uncalled bases, had a mean Phred below 15, or lacked an exact match to the constant primer or identifier. High-quality paired reads were merged using COPE v1.2.5, and each unique nucleotide sequence was defined as a clonotype. MiTCR v1.1 was used to align clonotypes to the IMGT TRBV, TRBD and TRBJ reference segments. The analysis included only V-J combinations with a frequency above 0.0001, which together covered 98% to 99.2% of the repertoires. A TCS score was defined as the ratio of F50 (clonal expansion) to E x V (chaos), with BLOSUM62-based TCRdist applied between CDR3 peptides within each V-J. Welch's t-statistics and random forest reduced around 550 V-J features to roughly 13, which were used in a naive Bayes classifier (R e1071). Thyroid-blood repertoire similarity was quantified with the Morisita-Horn index. The public sequencing data were trimmed at Q25 with fastp and processed into clonotypes with MiXCR by TCRdb, which kept only in-frame beta chains. Every distinct CDR3 protein forms one entry, paired with its most common genes and DNA. The V and J calls shown here were made by TCRdb, not taken from the authors' results. This sample has about 680,000 distinct CDR3 sequences in its table, and about 35% of those were observed once. The top ten hold roughly 30% of the sample.

The germline V gene encodes CDR1 MNHEY and CDR2 SVGAGI. From the cysteine through the phenylalanine, the CDR3 covers 16 amino acids. CDR3 DNA only is kept here, 48 bases in frame from base 1. From V the trimming removes 6 bases and from J it removes 5 bases, while the gene matches leave 10 bases of the junction unaccounted for. A patient counted as having stable Graves' hyperthyroidism if no progression to ophthalmopathy occurred over 18 months of follow-up. Hyperthyroidism patients were newly diagnosed, had a disease duration of under 2 months, and were aged 18 to 65 years. The study excluded patients with uncontrolled infections, other autoimmune diseases, pregnancy or lactation. Diagnoses relied on clinical symptoms, serum thyroxine and TRAb, thyroid ultrasound and orbital computed tomography. PBMCs were isolated from more than 8 ml of fresh peripheral blood by Ficoll-Paque density gradient centrifugation. Trizol reagent was used to extract total RNA, and RNA quality was then checked on an Agilent 2100 Bioanalyzer.

The clonotype originates from a middle-aged woman with Graves' hyperthyroidism. The V and J genes are TRBV6-5 and TRBJ2-5, with TRBD2 matching 12 junction bases. The specimen was blood. CDR3 region: CASRPTSGGDGETQYF. The DNA sequence is as follows: TGTGCCAGCAGGCCGACTAGCGGGGGCGATGGGGAGACCCAGTACTTC.